The clone carrying this T cell receptor (beta chain) was picked up a small number of times. Its specificity is unknown. The sample belongs to a study of vaccination and CD4 T cells after COVID-19. Overall study: Convalescent persons amounted to six males plus four females, two of whom were Hispanic. Post-COVID draws followed diagnosis by a median about 100 days (range 35 to 161).

Germline assignment: CDR1 SGHNT and CDR2 YENEEA. This CDR3 has 13 residues. The V and J ends lost 3 bases and 0 bases respectively, with 5 bases between them. The assay that was used to sequence DNA from cultured CD4+ T cells was the Oncomine TCR Beta short-read assay. It was cultured CD4+ T cells from which genomic DNA was extracted. A single record per CDR3 protein comes from TCRdb applying MiXCR to the PCR reads. There are fewer than 20,000 distinct CDR3 sequences in the sample; about 53% occur only once, and about an eighth lies in the top ten. This sample's treatment: roughly 11-day PBMC culture with coronavirus spike peptide pools or control peptides (ViraFEST assay). Under the ViraFEST approach, antigen-specific T cells were expanded with peptide pools and TCRs subsequently sequenced.

This chain joins TRBV11-3 and TRBJ1-1, with D hard to call. This sequence was found in a human donor who had recovered from COVID-19. The sample comprised CD4+ T cells from blood, cultured in vitro. CDR3 loop: CASSFWLNTEAFF. The CDR3, as DNA: TGTGCCAGCAGCTTCTGGCTGAACACTGAAGCTTTCTTT.